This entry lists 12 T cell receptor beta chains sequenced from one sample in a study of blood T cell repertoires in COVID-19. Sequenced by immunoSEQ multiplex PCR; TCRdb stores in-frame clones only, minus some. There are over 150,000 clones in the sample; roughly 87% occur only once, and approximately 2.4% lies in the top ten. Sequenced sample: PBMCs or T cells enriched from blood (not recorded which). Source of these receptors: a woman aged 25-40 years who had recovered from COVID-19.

The chain's CDR3 is CAWSVFGRASSGNTIYF. In DNA, the CDR3 is TGTGCCTGGAGTGTTTTTGGCAGGGCCAGCTCTGGAAACACCATATATTTT. The gene calls are TRBV30 and TRBJ1-3, with D possibly being TRBD1 (5 bases). This CDR3 is 17 amino acids long. In germline, CDR1 is GTSNPN, CDR2 SVGIG (reference sequence). Trimming pared 0 bases from V and 0 bases from J, leaving 15 bases between.

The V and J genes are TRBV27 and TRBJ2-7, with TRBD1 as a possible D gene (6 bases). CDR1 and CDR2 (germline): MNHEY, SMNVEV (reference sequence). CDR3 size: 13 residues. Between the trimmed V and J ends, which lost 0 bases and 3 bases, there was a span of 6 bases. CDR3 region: CASSLSTGYEQYF. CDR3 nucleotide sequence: TGTGCCAGCAGTTTATCGACAGGCTACGAGCAGTACTTC.

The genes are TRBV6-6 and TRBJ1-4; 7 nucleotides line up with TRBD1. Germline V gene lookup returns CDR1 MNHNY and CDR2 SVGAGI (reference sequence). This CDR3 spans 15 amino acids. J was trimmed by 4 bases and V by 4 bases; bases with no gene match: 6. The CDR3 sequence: CASSFSTGFNEKLFF. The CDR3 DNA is TGTGCCAGCAGTTTCTCGACAGGGTTTAATGAAAAACTGTTTTTT.

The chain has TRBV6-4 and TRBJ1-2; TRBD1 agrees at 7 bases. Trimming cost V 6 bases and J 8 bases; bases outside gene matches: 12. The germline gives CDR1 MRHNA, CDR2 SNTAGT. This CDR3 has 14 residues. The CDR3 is CASRGQEGGEGYTF. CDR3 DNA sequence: TGTGCCAGCAGAGGACAGGAAGGGGGAGAGGGCTACACCTTC.

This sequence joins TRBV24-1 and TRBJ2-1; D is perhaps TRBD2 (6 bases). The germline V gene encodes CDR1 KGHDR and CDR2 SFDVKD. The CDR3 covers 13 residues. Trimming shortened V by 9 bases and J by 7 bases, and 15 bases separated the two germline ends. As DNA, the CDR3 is TGTGCCACCGCACCCCGCGGGGTAAATGAGCAGTTCTTC. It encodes CATAPRGVNEQFF.

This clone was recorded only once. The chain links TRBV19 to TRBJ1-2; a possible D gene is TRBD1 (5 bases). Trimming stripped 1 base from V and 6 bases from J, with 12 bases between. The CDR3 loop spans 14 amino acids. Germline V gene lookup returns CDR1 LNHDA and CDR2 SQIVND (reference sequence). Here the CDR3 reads CASSIVPGVDGYTF. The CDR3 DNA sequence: TGTGCCAGTAGTATAGTTCCGGGGGTGGATGGCTACACCTTC.

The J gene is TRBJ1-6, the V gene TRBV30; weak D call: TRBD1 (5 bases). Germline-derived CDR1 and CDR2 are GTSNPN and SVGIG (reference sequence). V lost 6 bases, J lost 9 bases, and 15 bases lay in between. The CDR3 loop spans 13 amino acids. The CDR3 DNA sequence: TGTGCCTGCCAGTGGGGCTTCGGTTCACCCCTCCACTTT. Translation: CACQWGFGSPLHF. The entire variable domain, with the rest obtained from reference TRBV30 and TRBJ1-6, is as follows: SQTIHQWPATLVQPVGSPLSLECTVEGTSNPNLYWYRQAAGRGLQLLFYSVGIGQISSEVPQNLSASRPQDRQFILSSKKLLLSDSGFYLCACQWGFGSPLHFGNGTRLTVT.

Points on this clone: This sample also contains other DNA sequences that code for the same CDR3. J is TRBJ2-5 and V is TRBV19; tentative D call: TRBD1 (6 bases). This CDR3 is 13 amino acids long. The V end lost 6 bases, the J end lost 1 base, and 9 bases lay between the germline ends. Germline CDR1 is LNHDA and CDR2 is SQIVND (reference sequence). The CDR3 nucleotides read TGTGCCAGTAGCAGGACAGTCCAAGAGACCCAGTACTTC. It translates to CASSRTVQETQYF. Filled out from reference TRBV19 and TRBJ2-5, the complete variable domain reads DGGITQSPKYLFRKEGQNVTLSCEQNLNHDAMYWYRQDPGQGLRLIYYSQIVNDFQKGDIAEGYSVSREKKESFPLTVTSAQKNPTAFYLCASSRTVQETQYFGPGTRLLVL.

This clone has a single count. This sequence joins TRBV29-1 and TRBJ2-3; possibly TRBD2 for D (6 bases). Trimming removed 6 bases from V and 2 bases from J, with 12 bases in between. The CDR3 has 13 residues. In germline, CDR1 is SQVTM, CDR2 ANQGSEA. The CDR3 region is CSVAGLNTDTQYF. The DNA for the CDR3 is TGCAGCGTCGCGGGACTGAACACAGATACGCAGTATTTT.

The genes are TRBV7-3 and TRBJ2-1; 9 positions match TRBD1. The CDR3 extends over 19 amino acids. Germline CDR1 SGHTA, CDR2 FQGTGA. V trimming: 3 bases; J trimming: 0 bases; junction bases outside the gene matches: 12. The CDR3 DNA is TGTGCCAGCAGCTTGACAGGGGGACCGGGACTACTCTCCTACAATGAGCAGTTCTTC. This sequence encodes CASSLTGGPGLLSYNEQFF.

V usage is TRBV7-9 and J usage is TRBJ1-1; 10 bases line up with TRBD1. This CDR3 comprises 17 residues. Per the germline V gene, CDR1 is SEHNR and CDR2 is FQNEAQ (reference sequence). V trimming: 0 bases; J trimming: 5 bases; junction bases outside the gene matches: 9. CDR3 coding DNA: TGTGCCAGCAGCTTAGCTACCGGGACAGGGGATGGAACTGAAGCTTTCTTT. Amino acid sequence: CASSLATGTGDGTEAFF. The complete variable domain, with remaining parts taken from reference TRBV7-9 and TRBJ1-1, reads DTGVSQNPRHKITKRGQNVTFRCDPISEHNRLYWYRQTLGQGPEFLTYFQNEAQLEKSRLLSDRFSAERPKGSFSTLEIQRTEQGDSAMYLCASSLATGTGDGTEAFFGQGTRLTVV.

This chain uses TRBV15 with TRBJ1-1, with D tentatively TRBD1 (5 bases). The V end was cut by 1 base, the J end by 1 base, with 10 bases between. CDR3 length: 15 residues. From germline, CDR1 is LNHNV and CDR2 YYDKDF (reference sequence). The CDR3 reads CATSRATGRNTEAFF. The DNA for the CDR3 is TGTGCCACCAGCAGAGCAACAGGCCGGAACACTGAAGCTTTCTTT.